This T cell receptor beta chain was retrieved from a study of liver allograft versus peripheral blood T cells. Study-wide background: Repertoires from peripheral blood of liver transplant recipients were compared with those inside their transplanted livers. Whole-study findings and limits: Liver allograft and peripheral blood T cell receptor repertoires reportedly differed.

With 7 bases removed from V and 0 bases from J, the gap between germline ends came to 12 bases. Germline-derived CDR1 and CDR2 are MDHEN and SYDVKM. This CDR3 region has 14 residues. Note on this clonotype: Its cognate antigen is unknown.

TCRdb re-called the reads with MiXCR, one entry per CDR3 protein. The sample lists some 6,000 distinct CDR3 sequences; about a sixth were seen once. The chain joins TRBV28 to TRBJ1-1; weak D call: TRBD1 (6 bases). This sequence originates from a human patient who had a liver transplant. Some T cells may be graft donor cells. CDR3 sequence (DNA): TGTGCCAGCACCCTGGACAGTATGAACACTGAAGCTTTCTTT. The encoded protein is CASTLDSMNTEAFF.